These 16 T cell receptor beta chains were all obtained from the same sample, sequenced in a study of blood T cell repertoires in COVID-19. The data were produced by immunoSEQ multiplex PCR, yet TCRdb's version contains in-frame clones alone and is incomplete. The sample carries approximately 500,000 clones, approximately 91% recorded once. The source material was peripheral blood. These receptor sequences come from a woman in her fifties or sixties with COVID-19, enrolled during active disease.

V gene TRBV13 combines with J gene TRBJ2-7; TRBD2 matches 12 bases. The germline gives CDR1 PRHDT, CDR2 FYEKMQ (reference sequence). V lost 6 bases, J lost 7 bases, and 7 bases stayed unmatched. CDR3 length equals 14 residues. CDR3 DNA sequence: TGTGCCAGCAGAGCTAGCGGGGGGGCTAGTGAGCAGTACTTC. Protein: CASRASGGASEQYF. The complete variable domain, with remaining parts taken from reference TRBV13 and TRBJ2-7, reads AAGVIQSPRHLIKEKRETATLKCYPIPRHDTVYWYQQGPGQDPQFLISFYEKMQSDKGSIPDRFSAQQFSDYHSELNMSSLELGDSALYFCASRASGGASEQYFGPGTRLTVT.

This rearrangement joins TRBV12-5 to TRBJ2-7, with TRBD1 identical over 8 bases. Germline V gene data show CDR1 as LGHNT and CDR2 as FRNRAP. The length of the CDR3 is 13 residues. V was clipped by 5 bases and J by 9 bases; unmatched bases: 9. The CDR3 here is CASGEGQGKWQYF. Here the CDR3 DNA reads TGTGCTAGTGGTGAAGGACAGGGCAAATGGCAGTACTTC.

As DNA, the CDR3 is TGTGCCAGCAGCGTAGAAGACAGGGTAGGCATTCAGTACTTC. Its protein is CASSVEDRVGIQYF. This chain links TRBV9 with TRBJ2-4; 7 bases fit TRBD1. CDR1 is SGDLS, CDR2 YYNGEE, per germline. The length of the CDR3 is 14 residues. Germline trimming cut 0 bases from V and 9 bases from J; bases unmatched to any gene: 6. The whole variable domain, remainder taken from reference TRBV9 and TRBJ2-4, is DSGVTQTPKHLITATGQRVTLRCSPRSGDLSVYWYQQSLDQGLQFLIQYYNGEERAKGNILERFSAQQFPDLHSELNLSSLELGDSALYFCASSVEDRVGIQYFGAGTRLSVL.

The J gene is TRBJ1-5, the V gene TRBV27; a possible D gene is TRBD1 (6 bases). CDR1 MNHEY and CDR2 SMNVEV come from the germline V gene (reference sequence). This CDR3 comprises 11 residues. The germline V and J ends were trimmed by 6 bases and 7 bases, with 7 bases remaining between them. The CDR3 loop is CASRGGQPQHF. The CDR3 region has the DNA TGTGCCAGCAGAGGGGGACAGCCCCAGCATTTT.

The rearrangement uses TRBV10-3 and TRBJ2-2; 9 nucleotides line up with TRBD2. Germline V lookup: CDR1 ENHRY, CDR2 SYGVKD. The CDR3 extends over 17 amino acids. Losses at the gene ends were 2 bases for V and 0 bases for J; bases not matched to a gene: 4. The CDR3 spells CAISEGLAGTNTGELFF. The CDR3 bases are TGTGCCATCAGTGAGGGGCTAGCGGGGACGAACACCGGGGAGCTGTTTTTT.

The V gene is TRBV12-3 or TRBV12-4, the J gene TRBJ2-3; no firm D call. The V end lost 0 bases, the J end lost 5 bases, and 3 bases lay between the germline ends. This CDR3 has 12 amino acids. The CDR3 spells CASSLARDTQYF. In nucleotides, the CDR3 is TGTGCCAGCAGTTTAGCGCGAGATACGCAGTATTTT.

V usage is TRBV6-6 and J usage is TRBJ1-1; TRBD1 matches at 7 bases. Germline V gene lookup returns CDR1 MNHNY and CDR2 SVGAGI (reference sequence). The ends lost 4 bases at V and 6 bases at J; junction bases unmatched: 14. CDR3 size: 16 residues. Here the CDR3 DNA reads TGTGCCAGCAGTTGGTCCCGGGACAGAGGGAAAGCTGAAGCTTTCTTT. Residues: CASSWSRDRGKAEAFF.

The chain uses TRBV6-5 and TRBJ2-7; maybe TRBD2 (7 bases). The CDR3 runs 12 residues. With 8 bases removed from V and 6 bases from J, the gap between germline ends came to 14 bases. The germline gives CDR1 MNHEY, CDR2 SVGAGI. CDR3 DNA: TGTGCCAGCGGGGGGGGGCTCAGCGAGCAGTACTTC. Translated: CASGGGLSEQYF.

The chain's CDR3 is CASVGDQPQHF. In DNA, the CDR3 is TGTGCCAGCGTCGGGGATCAGCCCCAGCATTTT. The chain joins TRBV27 to TRBJ1-5; D remains ambiguous. Trimming stripped 8 bases from V and 5 bases from J, with 7 bases between. The CDR3 is made up of 11 amino acids. The germline gives CDR1 MNHEY, CDR2 SMNVEV (reference sequence).

The rearrangement links TRBV19 to TRBJ1-2; TRBD1 is a possible D gene (6 bases). Trimming took 5 bases from V and 4 from J, leaving 14 bases between them. Germline-derived CDR1 and CDR2 are LNHDA and SQIVND (reference sequence). This CDR3 spans 14 amino acids. The CDR3 DNA follows: TGTGCCAGTAGTCCTCAGGACAGTTTCTATGGCTACACCTTC. Its translation: CASSPQDSFYGYTF. Full variable domain (rest looked up from reference TRBV19 and TRBJ1-2): DGGITQSPKYLFRKEGQNVTLSCEQNLNHDAMYWYRQDPGQGLRLIYYSQIVNDFQKGDIAEGYSVSREKKESFPLTVTSAQKNPTAFYLCASSPQDSFYGYTFGSGTRLTVV.

This clone was seen a single time. This sequence joins TRBV7-8 and TRBJ1-1; TRBD1 aligns across 8 bases. The trim removed 5 bases at V and 10 bases at J, leaving 12 bases unmatched. This CDR3 is built from 14 residues. Germline CDR1 is SGHVS and CDR2 is FQNEAQ. The CDR3 here is CASSQGTGSMLAFF. DNA of the CDR3: TGTGCCAGCAGCCAGGGGACAGGTTCGATGTTAGCTTTCTTT.

This chain connects TRBV2 to TRBJ1-3; D gene ambiguous. The V gene's germline CDR1 is SNHLY and CDR2 FYNNEI. Trimming pared 4 bases from V and 4 bases from J, leaving 11 bases between. The CDR3 sequence is 14 residues long. The CDR3 DNA sequence: TGTGCCAGCAGTGTCCATTCCTACGGAAACACCATATATTTT. Its protein is CASSVHSYGNTIYF. The whole variable domain, remainder taken from reference TRBV2 and TRBJ1-3, is EPEVTQTPSHQVTQMGQEVILRCVPISNHLYFYWYRQILGQKVEFLVSFYNNEISEKSEIFDDQFSVERPDGSNFTLKIRSTKLEDSAMYFCASSVHSYGNTIYFGEGSWLTVV.

This rearrangement joins TRBV28 to TRBJ2-1; D possibly corresponds to TRBD2 (7 bases). Trimming pared 7 bases from V and 0 bases from J, leaving 10 bases between. Germline lookup yields CDR1 MDHEN and CDR2 SYDVKM. The CDR3 extends over 14 amino acids. The CDR3 is CASMGGLSYNEQFF. CDR3 sequence (DNA): TGTGCCAGCATGGGGGGGCTCTCCTACAATGAGCAGTTCTTC.

The V call is TRBV19, the J call TRBJ1-1; 7 nucleotides line up with TRBD1. Germline loops: CDR1 LNHDA, CDR2 SQIVND (reference sequence). This CDR3 is built from 15 residues. J gave up 0 bases and V 4 bases, and 5 bases lay outside the gene matches. Written as DNA, the CDR3 is TGTGCCAGTAGTAATCCCAGGGGGATGAACACTGAAGCTTTCTTT. This encodes CASSNPRGMNTEAFF.

The CDR3, as DNA: TGTGCCAGTAGTATATATCCGGATCAGCCCCAGCATTTT. It specifies CASSIYPDQPQHF. This chain uses TRBV19 with TRBJ1-5; D call uncertain. The CDR3 consists of 13 residues. The germline V and J ends were trimmed by 2 bases and 5 bases, with 7 bases remaining between them. CDR1 LNHDA and CDR2 SQIVND come from the germline V gene (reference sequence).

The chain joins TRBV30 to TRBJ1-1; no clear D. The CDR3 has 14 residues. Trimming left V 3 bases short and J 7 bases short, with 18 bases between. The germline V gene encodes CDR1 GTSNPN and CDR2 SVGIG (reference sequence). The CDR3 sequence is CAWSEIGGSNEAFF. The CDR3 DNA follows: TGTGCCTGGAGCGAGATAGGAGGGTCAAATGAAGCTTTCTTT.